The rows below give T cell receptor beta chains drawn from one sample of a study of Ad26.COV2.S vaccination and SARS-CoV-2 variants. Libraries were prepared by immunoSEQ multiplex PCR; TCRdb keeps only in-frame clonotypes and omits some of them. This sample carries 440,000 or so clones, 80% to 90% of them seen once, and the ten largest clones take 1.7%. Sample: peripheral blood, taken in a trial of Ad26.COV2.S vaccine versus placebo. The receptors come from a person between 18 and 65 years old who received the Ad26.COV2.S COVID-19 vaccine or a placebo. The CDR3 runs from the conserved cysteine through the conserved F or W. The order of the fields is V gene, clone size, D gene, J gene, CDR3 DNA, CDR3 protein. A D gene is named only where the DNA matches it firmly. Only part of the rows carry a size: once, few, many, or a class if the clone is expanded.

TRBV2,-,-,TRBJ2-5,TGTGCCAGCAGTGAAACTGGGTCAAGAGAGACCCAGTACTTC,CASSETGSRETQYF
TRBV4-1,-,-,TRBJ1-2,TGCGCCAGCAGCCAAGCTGGGAGGCGGGGAAACTATGGCTACACCTTC,CASSQAGRRGNYGYTF
TRBV5-4,once,-,TRBJ1-2,TGTGCCAGCAGCCCCGCTTCAGGGGATTGGGGCTACACCTTC,CASSPASGDWGYTF
TRBV20-1,-,-,TRBJ1-2,TGCAGTGCTAGTACAGGGAGGGAGCGAGGCTACACCTTC,CSASTGRERGYTF
TRBV27,-,-,TRBJ2-7,TGTGCCAGCAGTCATGCAGGGGCATCCTACGAGCAGTACTTC,CASSHAGASYEQYF
TRBV11-2,-,TRBD1,TRBJ2-2,TGTGCCAGCAGCTTAGAACCGGGACAGGCTACCGGGGAGCTGTTTTTT,CASSLEPGQATGELFF
TRBV7-2,-,-,TRBJ1-6,TGTGCCAGCAGCTCGCGGGCCCTAACTTATAATTCACCCCTCCACTTT,CASSSRALTYNSPLHF
TRBV6-5,-,-,TRBJ2-1,TGTGCCAGCAGCCCCAGACCCTACAATGAGCAGTTCTTC,CASSPRPYNEQFF
TRBV24-1,-,TRBD1,TRBJ1-5,TGTGCCACCAGCAAGGGGGACAGGGGTCAGCCCCAGCATTTT,CATSKGDRGQPQHF
TRBV20-1,-,-,TRBJ2-3,TGCAGTGCTAGATCGGCAGATACGCAGTATTTT,CSARSADTQYF
TRBV19,-,TRBD2,TRBJ2-5,TGTGCCAGTAGCGGACTAGCGGATACCCAAGAGACCCAGTACTTC,CASSGLADTQETQYF
TRBV6-2/TRBV6-3,-,-,TRBJ2-1,TGTGCCAGCAGTTATCAAGGGCATGAGCAGTTCTTC,CASSYQGHEQFF
TRBV5-1,-,-,TRBJ1-1,TGCGCCAGCAGCCTGGGACAAACGATGAACACTGAAGCTTTCTTT,CASSLGQTMNTEAFF
TRBV2,-,-,TRBJ2-3,TGTGCCACCTCAACGGGAGATACGCAGTATTTT,CATSTGDTQYF
TRBV30,-,-,TRBJ2-1,TGTGCCTGGAGTGCCAACAATGAGCAGTTCTTC,CAWSANNEQFF
TRBV7-2,-,-,TRBJ2-1,TGTGCCAGCAGCCCCGGTTCGGGGGACCTCTCCTACAATGAGCAGTTCTTC,CASSPGSGDLSYNEQFF
TRBV27,-,-,TRBJ1-1,TGTGCCAGCAGTTTCCCGGGGAATACTGAAGCTTTCTTT,CASSFPGNTEAFF
TRBV7-6,-,TRBD2,TRBJ2-1,TGTGCCAGCAGCTTAACTCTAGCGGGAGTATGGTACAATGAGCAGTTCTTC,CASSLTLAGVWYNEQFF
TRBV9,-,-,TRBJ2-3,TGTGCCAGCAGCGTAGCCGGAATTAGCACAGATACGCAGTATTTT,CASSVAGISTDTQYF
TRBV4-1,-,-,TRBJ1-2,TGCGCCAGCAGCCAAGTGAGGGGAGACTATGGCTACACCTTC,CASSQVRGDYGYTF
TRBV28,-,-,TRBJ2-2,TGTGCCAGCAGTTTTTCTGGAACCGGGGAGCTGTTTTTT,CASSFSGTGELFF
TRBV4-1,-,-,TRBJ2-1,TGCGCCAGCAGCCAAGAATCTGGCGGACCCTACAATGAGCAGTTCTTC,CASSQESGGPYNEQFF
TRBV27,once,TRBD2,TRBJ2-1,TGTGCTAGCGGGAGGGGTACGAATGAGCAGTTCTTC,CASGRGTNEQFF
TRBV3-1/TRBV3-2,-,-,TRBJ1-2,TGTGCCAGCAGCCAAATCCCAGGAGCTGGGGGCTACACCTTC,CASSQIPGAGGYTF
TRBV28,-,-,TRBJ2-7,TGTGCCAGCAGTGATACCTACGAGCAGTACTTC,CASSDTYEQYF
TRBV7-9,-,-,TRBJ1-2,TGTGCCAGCAGCCCTAGGGGGACTGAACCTTATGGCTACACCTTC,CASSPRGTEPYGYTF
TRBV12-3/TRBV12-4,few,-,TRBJ2-4,TGTGCCAGCAGTTCGGAGAACATTCAGTACTTC,CASSSENIQYF
TRBV5-6,-,-,TRBJ2-1,TGTGCCAGCAGCCCCCCAACAGGGACCGAATATTACAATGAGCAGTTCTTC,CASSPPTGTEYYNEQFF
TRBV3-1/TRBV3-2,-,TRBD2,TRBJ2-7,TGTGCCAGCAGCCAAGATTCGTCTAGCGGTACTTACGAGCAGTACTTC,CASSQDSSSGTYEQYF
TRBV19,-,TRBD1,TRBJ1-6,TGTGCCAGTAGTACCCCCAACAGGGGTTCACCCCTCCACTTT,CASSTPNRGSPLHF
TRBV5-1,-,-,TRBJ1-2,TGCGCCAGCAGCCCCGCTTCGAACTATGGCTACACCTTC,CASSPASNYGYTF
TRBV7-3,-,-,TRBJ2-5,TGTGCCAGCAGCTCCCAAGAGACCCAGTACTTC,CASSSQETQYF
TRBV6-5,-,-,TRBJ1-3,TGTGCCAGCAACACAGGAGACTCTGGAAACACCATATATTTT,CASNTGDSGNTIYF
TRBV12-3/TRBV12-4,-,-,TRBJ1-5,TGTGCCAGCAGTCGTACAGGGAATCAGCCCCAGCATTTT,CASSRTGNQPQHF
TRBV5-1,-,TRBD2,TRBJ2-3,TGCGCCAGCAGCTGGAGCCCTAGCGGGGGGGCGTCAGATACGCAGTATTTT,CASSWSPSGGASDTQYF
TRBV3-1/TRBV3-2,-,-,TRBJ1-5,TGTGCCAGCAGCCAAGCGGGGTTAGATAATCAGCCCCAGCATTTT,CASSQAGLDNQPQHF
TRBV5-6,-,-,TRBJ2-3,TGTGCCAGCAGCTGGATGGGTGCGGCTACCACAGATACGCAGTATTTT,CASSWMGAATTDTQYF
TRBV25-1,-,-,TRBJ2-7,TGTGCCAGCAGTGAACGAGAGCAGTACTTC,CASSEREQYF
TRBV4-1,-,-,TRBJ2-7,TGCGCCAGCAGCCAAGATGCGATCTACGAGCAGTACTTC,CASSQDAIYEQYF
TRBV7-2,-,-,TRBJ2-7,TGTGCCAGCAGCTTACGCCCCGACAGAGCCTACGAGCAGTACTTC,CASSLRPDRAYEQYF
TRBV6-5,-,-,TRBJ2-5,TGTGCCGGAGCGGAGGTTCTAGGGGAGACCCAGTACTTC,CAGAEVLGETQYF
TRBV9,-,-,TRBJ1-2,TGTGCCAGCAGCGTACCGGGATCGGCGCATGGCTACACCTTC,CASSVPGSAHGYTF
TRBV14,once,TRBD1,TRBJ2-1,TGTGCCAGCAGCCAAGGGACGGGACAGTTCTACAATGAGCAGTTCTTC,CASSQGTGQFYNEQFF
TRBV4-1,once,-,TRBJ1-1,TGCGCCAGCAGCCCAGGAGGGTTGAGAACTGAAGCTTTCTTT,CASSPGGLRTEAFF
TRBV7-2,-,-,TRBJ2-7,TGTGCCAGCAGCTTCAGGGGCGGCGACGAGCAGTACTTC,CASSFRGGDEQYF